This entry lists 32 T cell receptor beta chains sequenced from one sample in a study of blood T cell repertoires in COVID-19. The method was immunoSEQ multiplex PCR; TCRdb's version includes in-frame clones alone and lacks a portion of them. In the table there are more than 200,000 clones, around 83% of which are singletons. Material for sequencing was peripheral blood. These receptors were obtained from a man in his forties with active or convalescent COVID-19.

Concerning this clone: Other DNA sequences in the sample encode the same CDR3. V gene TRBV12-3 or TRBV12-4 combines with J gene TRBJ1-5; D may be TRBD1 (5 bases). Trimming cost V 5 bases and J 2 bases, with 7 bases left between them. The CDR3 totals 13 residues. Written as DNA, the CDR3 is TGTGCCAGCAGTCCGACAGGCAATCAGCCCCAGCATTTT. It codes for CASSPTGNQPQHF.

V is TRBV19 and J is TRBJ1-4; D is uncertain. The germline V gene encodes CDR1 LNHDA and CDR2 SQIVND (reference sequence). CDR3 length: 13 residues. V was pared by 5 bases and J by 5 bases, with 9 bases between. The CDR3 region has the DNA TGTGCCAGTAGTCATCAGGAAAATGAAAAACTGTTTTTT. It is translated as CASSHQENEKLFF.

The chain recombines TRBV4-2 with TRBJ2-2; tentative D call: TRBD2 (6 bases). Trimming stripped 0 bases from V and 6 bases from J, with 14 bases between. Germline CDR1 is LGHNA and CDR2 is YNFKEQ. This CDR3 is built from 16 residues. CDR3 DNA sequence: TGTGCCAGCAGCCAAGATAGCGGTGTCCGCGCCGGGGAGCTGTTTTTT. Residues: CASSQDSGVRAGELFF.

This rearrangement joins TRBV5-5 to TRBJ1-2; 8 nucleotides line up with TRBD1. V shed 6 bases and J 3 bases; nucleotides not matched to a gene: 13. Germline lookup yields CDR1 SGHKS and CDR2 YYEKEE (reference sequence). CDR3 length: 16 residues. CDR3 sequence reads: CASTVLMTGAYYGYTF. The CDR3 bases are TGTGCCAGCACCGTCCTTATGACAGGGGCTTACTATGGCTACACCTTC. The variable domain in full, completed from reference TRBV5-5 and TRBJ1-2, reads DAGVTQSPTHLIKTRGQQVTLRCSPISGHKSVSWYQQVLGQGPQFIFQYYEKEERGRGNFPDRFSARQFPNYSSELNVNALLLGDSALYLCASTVLMTGAYYGYTFGSGTRLTVV.

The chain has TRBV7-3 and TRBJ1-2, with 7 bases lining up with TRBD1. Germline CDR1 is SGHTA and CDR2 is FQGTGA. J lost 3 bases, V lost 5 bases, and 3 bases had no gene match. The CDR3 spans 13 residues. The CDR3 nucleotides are TGTGCCAGCAGCCCCGGGACAGACTATGGCTACACCTTC. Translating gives CASSPGTDYGYTF.

The CDR3 loop reads CASKEGSGANVLTF. The CDR3 DNA follows: TGTGCCAGCAAGGAGGGCTCTGGGGCCAACGTCCTGACTTTC. The chain recombines TRBV27 with TRBJ2-6, with a tentative D call TRBD2 (6 bases). CDR3 length equals 14 residues. The V gene lost 7 bases and the J gene lost 0 bases, with 7 bases spanning the gap. CDR1 and CDR2 from the germline V gene are MNHEY and SMNVEV (reference sequence).

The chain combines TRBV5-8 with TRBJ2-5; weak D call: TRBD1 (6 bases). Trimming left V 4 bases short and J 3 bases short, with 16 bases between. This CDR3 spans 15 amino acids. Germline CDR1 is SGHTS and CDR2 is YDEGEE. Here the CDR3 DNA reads TGTGCCAGCAGCACTCAGGACAGTTTCAAAGAGACCCAGTACTTC. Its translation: CASSTQDSFKETQYF.

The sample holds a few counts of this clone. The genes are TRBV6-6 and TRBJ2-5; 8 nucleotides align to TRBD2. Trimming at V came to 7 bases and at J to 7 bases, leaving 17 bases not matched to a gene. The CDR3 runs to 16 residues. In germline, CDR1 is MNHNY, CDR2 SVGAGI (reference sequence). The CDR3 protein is CASIASGSRVGGTQYF. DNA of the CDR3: TGTGCCAGCATTGCTAGCGGGTCAAGAGTAGGGGGGACCCAGTACTTC.

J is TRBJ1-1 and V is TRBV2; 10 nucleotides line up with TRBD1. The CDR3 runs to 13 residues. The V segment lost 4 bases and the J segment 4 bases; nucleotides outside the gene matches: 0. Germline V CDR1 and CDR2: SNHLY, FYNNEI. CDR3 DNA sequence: TGTGCCAGCAGTGGGACAGGGGGCACTGAAGCTTTCTTT. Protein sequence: CASSGTGGTEAFF.

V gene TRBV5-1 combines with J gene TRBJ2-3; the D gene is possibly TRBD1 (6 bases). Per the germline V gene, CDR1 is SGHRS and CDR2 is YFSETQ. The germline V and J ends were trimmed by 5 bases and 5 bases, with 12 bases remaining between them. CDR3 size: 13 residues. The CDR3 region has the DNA TGCGCCAGCAGTCACCCACAGGGAGATACGCAGTATTTT. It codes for CASSHPQGDTQYF. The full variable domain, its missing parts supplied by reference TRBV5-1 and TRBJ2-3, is KAGVTQTPRYLIKTRGQQVTLSCSPISGHRSVSWYQQTPGQGLQFLFEYFSETQRNKGNFPGRFSGRQFSNSRSEMNVSTLELGDSALYLCASSHPQGDTQYFGPGTRLTVL.

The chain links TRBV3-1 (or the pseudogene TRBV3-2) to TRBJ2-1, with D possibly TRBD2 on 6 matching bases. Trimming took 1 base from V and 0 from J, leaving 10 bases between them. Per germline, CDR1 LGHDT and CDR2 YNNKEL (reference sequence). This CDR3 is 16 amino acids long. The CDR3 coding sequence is TGTGCCAGCAGCCAAGCTAGCGCATTCTCCTACAATGAGCAGTTCTTC. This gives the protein CASSQASAFSYNEQFF.

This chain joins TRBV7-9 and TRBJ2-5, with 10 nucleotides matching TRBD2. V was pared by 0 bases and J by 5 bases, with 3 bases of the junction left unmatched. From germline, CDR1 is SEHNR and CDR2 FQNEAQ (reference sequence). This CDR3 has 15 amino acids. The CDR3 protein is CASSLASGGLETQYF. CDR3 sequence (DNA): TGTGCCAGCAGCTTAGCTAGCGGGGGGTTGGAGACCCAGTACTTC.

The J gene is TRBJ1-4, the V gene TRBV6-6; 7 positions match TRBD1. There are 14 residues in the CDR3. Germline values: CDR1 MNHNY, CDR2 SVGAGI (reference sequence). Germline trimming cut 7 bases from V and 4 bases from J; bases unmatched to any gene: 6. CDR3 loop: CASTGGQINEKLFF. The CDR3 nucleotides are TGTGCCAGCACCGGGGGACAGATTAATGAAAAACTGTTTTTT.

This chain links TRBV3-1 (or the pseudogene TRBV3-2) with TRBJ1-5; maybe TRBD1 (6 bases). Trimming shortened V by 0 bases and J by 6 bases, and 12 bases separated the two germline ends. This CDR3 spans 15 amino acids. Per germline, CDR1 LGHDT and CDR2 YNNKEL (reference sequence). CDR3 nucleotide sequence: TGTGCCAGCAGCCAAGATGCAGGGGTGGGTCAGCCCCAGCATTTT. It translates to CASSQDAGVGQPQHF.

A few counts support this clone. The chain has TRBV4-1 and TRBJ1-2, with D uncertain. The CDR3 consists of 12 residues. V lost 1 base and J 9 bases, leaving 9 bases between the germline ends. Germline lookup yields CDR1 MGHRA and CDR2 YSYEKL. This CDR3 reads CASSQGLRSYTF. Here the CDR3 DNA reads TGCGCCAGCAGCCAAGGTCTCAGGAGCTACACCTTC.

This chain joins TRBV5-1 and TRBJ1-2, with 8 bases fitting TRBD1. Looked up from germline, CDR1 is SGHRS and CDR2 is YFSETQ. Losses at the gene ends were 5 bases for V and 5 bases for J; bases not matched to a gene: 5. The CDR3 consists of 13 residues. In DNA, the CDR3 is TGCGCCAGCAGGGACAGGGAGGGATATGGCTACACCTTC. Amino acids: CASRDREGYGYTF. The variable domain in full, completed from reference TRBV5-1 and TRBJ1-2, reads KAGVTQTPRYLIKTRGQQVTLSCSPISGHRSVSWYQQTPGQGLQFLFEYFSETQRNKGNFPGRFSGRQFSNSRSEMNVSTLELGDSALYLCASRDREGYGYTFGSGTRLTVV.

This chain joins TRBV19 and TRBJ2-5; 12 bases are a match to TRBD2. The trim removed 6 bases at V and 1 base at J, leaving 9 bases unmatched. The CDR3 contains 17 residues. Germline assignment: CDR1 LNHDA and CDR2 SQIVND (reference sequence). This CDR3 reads CASSPSGGATGQETQYF. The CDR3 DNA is TGTGCCAGTAGCCCTAGCGGGGGGGCGACCGGCCAAGAGACCCAGTACTTC.

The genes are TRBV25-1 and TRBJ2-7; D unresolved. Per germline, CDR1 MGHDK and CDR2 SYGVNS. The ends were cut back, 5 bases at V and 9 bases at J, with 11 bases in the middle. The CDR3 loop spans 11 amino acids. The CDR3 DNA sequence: TGTGCCAGCAGTTCTCCCCGAGGGCAGTACTTC. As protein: CASSSPRGQYF.

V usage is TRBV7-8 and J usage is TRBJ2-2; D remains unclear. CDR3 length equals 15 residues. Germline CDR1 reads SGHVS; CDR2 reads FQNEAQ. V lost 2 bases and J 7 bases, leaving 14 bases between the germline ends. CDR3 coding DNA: TGTGCCAGCAGCTTAATGTCTAGTGTTGTCGGGGAGCTGTTTTTT. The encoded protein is CASSLMSSVVGELFF. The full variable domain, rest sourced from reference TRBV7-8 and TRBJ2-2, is GAGVSQSPRYKVAKRGQDVALRCDPISGHVSLFWYQQALGQGPEFLTYFQNEAQLDKSGLPSDRFFAERPEGSVSTLKIQRTQQEDSAVYLCASSLMSSVVGELFFGEGSRLTVL.

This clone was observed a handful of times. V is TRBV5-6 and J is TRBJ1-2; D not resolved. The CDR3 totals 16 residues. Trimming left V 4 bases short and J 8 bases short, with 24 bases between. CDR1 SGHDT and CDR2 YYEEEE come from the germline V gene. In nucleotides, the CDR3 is TGTGCCAGCAGCCCTGATAATCTTAAAATACGGTACGGCTACACCTTC. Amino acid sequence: CASSPDNLKIRYGYTF.

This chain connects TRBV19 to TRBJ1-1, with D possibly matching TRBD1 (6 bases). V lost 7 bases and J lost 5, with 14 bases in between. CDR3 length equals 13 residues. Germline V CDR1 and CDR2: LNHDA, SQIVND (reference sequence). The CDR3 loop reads CASIGTYSTEAFF. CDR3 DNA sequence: TGTGCCAGTATTGGGACATATAGTACTGAAGCTTTCTTT.

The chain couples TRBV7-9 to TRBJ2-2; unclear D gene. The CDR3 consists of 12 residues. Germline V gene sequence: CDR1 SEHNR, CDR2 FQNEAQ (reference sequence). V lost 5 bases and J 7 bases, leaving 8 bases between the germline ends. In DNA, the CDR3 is TGTGCCAGCAGCCCCCTGTACGGGGAGCTGTTTTTT. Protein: CASSPLYGELFF.

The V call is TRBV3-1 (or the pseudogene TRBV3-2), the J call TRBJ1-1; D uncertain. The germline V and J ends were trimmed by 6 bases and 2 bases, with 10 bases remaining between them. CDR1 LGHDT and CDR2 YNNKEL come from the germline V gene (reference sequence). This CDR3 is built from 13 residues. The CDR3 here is CASSVQRNTEAFF. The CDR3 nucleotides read TGTGCCAGCAGTGTACAGAGAAACACTGAAGCTTTCTTT.

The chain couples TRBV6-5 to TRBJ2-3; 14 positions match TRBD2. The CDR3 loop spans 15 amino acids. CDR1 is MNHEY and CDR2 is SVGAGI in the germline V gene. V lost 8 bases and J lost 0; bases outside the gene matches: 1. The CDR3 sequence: CASGTSGSSTDTQYF. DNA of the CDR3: TGTGCCAGCGGGACTAGCGGGAGTAGCACAGATACGCAGTATTTT.

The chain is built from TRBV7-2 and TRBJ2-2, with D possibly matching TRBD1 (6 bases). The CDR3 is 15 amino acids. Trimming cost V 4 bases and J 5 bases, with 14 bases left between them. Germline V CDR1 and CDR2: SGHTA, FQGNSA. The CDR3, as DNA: TGTGCCAGCAGCTCGTACAGGGTTGGTACCGGGGAGCTGTTTTTT. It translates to CASSSYRVGTGELFF.

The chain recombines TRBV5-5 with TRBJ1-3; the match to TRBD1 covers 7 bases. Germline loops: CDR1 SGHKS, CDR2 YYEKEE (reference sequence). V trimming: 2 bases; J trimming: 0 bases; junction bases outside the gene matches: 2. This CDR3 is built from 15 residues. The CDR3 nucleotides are TGTGCCAGCAGCTTCACAGGGGCCTCTGGAAACACCATATATTTT. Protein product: CASSFTGASGNTIYF.

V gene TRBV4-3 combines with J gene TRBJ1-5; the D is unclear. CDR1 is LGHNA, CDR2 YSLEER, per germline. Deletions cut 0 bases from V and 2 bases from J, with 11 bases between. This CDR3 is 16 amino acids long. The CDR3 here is CASSQEAGMGNQPQHF. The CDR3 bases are TGCGCCAGCAGCCAAGAGGCAGGCATGGGCAATCAGCCCCAGCATTTT.

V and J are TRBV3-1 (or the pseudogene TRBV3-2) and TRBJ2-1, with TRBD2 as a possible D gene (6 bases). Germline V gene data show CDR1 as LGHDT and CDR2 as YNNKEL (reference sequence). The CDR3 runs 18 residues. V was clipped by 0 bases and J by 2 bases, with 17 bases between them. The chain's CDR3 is CASSQDLGVSGPYNEQFF. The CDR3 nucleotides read TGTGCCAGCAGCCAAGATCTGGGGGTCAGCGGGCCCTACAATGAGCAGTTCTTC.

The CDR3 sequence is CATSDSSGTGIYNEQFF. CDR3 sequence (DNA): TGTGCCACCAGTGACAGCTCCGGGACAGGGATTTACAATGAGCAGTTCTTC. The gene calls are TRBV24-1 and TRBJ2-1, with 9 bases fitting TRBD1. Germline V CDR1 and CDR2: KGHDR, SFDVKD. The length of the CDR3 is 17 residues. J gave up 4 bases and V 4 bases, and 10 bases lay outside the gene matches.

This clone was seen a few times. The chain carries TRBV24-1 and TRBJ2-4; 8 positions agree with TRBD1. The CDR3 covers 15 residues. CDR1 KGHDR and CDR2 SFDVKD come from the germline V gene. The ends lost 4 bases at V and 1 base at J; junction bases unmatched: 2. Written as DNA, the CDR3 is TGTGCCACCAGTGACCGACAGGGGGCCAAAAACATTCAGTACTTC. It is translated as CATSDRQGAKNIQYF.

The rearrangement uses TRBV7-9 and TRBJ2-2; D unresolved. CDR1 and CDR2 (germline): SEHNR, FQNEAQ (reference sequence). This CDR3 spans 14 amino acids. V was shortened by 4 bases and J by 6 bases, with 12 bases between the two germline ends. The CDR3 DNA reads TGTGCCAGCAGCTCTGACGGGTACGCCGGGGAGCTGTTTTTT. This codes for CASSSDGYAGELFF. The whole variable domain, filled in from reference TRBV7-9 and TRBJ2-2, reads DTGVSQNPRHKITKRGQNVTFRCDPISEHNRLYWYRQTLGQGPEFLTYFQNEAQLEKSRLLSDRFSAERPKGSFSTLEIQRTEQGDSAMYLCASSSDGYAGELFFGEGSRLTVL.

The CDR3: CASSTTGSEQYF. CDR3 coding DNA: TGTGCCAGCAGCACGACAGGGAGCGAGCAGTACTTC. V usage is TRBV13 and J usage is TRBJ2-7; TRBD1 matches at 7 bases. Trimming cost V 5 bases and J 6 bases; bases outside gene matches: 4. Per germline, CDR1 PRHDT and CDR2 FYEKMQ (reference sequence). There are 12 residues in the CDR3. The variable domain in full, completed from reference TRBV13 and TRBJ2-7, reads AAGVIQSPRHLIKEKRETATLKCYPIPRHDTVYWYQQGPGQDPQFLISFYEKMQSDKGSIPDRFSAQQFSDYHSELNMSSLELGDSALYFCASSTTGSEQYFGPGTRLTVT.